Below, 23 T cell receptor beta chains from the same sample are listed, as sequenced in a study of shared clonotypes between healthy human individuals. The assay was immunoSEQ multiplex PCR, and TCRdb's table has in-frame clones only and misses some. Of some 740,000 clones in the sample, almost 95% were seen once. Selected positively for CCR7 and CD45RO-negative, naive CD8 cells excluded terminally differentiated effector memory CD45RA+ cells. Sequencing input: naive CD8+ T cells sorted from blood. These receptor sequences come from a young man in good health.

The rearrangement joins TRBV10-2 to TRBJ1-2, with D unresolved. Germline-derived CDR1 and CDR2 are WSHSY and SAAADI. Between the trimmed V and J ends, which lost 3 bases and 2 bases, there was a span of 13 bases. The CDR3 is 15 residues long. CDR3 region: CASSEPTMDNYGYTF. The CDR3 coding sequence is TGCGCCAGCAGTGAACCGACAATGGACAACTATGGCTACACCTTC.

The chain links TRBV2 to TRBJ1-2; 8 nucleotides align to TRBD1. J lost 3 bases, V lost 5 bases, and 14 bases had no gene match. In germline, CDR1 is SNHLY, CDR2 FYNNEI. CDR3 size: 17 residues. The CDR3 nucleotides read TGTGCCAGCAGTTCTCATGCTACAGGGGGAGGATACTATGGCTACACCTTC. Its protein product is CASSSHATGGGYYGYTF. The full variable domain, its missing parts supplied by reference TRBV2 and TRBJ1-2, is EPEVTQTPSHQVTQMGQEVILRCVPISNHLYFYWYRQILGQKVEFLVSFYNNEISEKSEIFDDQFSVERPDGSNFTLKIRSTKLEDSAMYFCASSSHATGGGYYGYTFGSGTRLTVV.

The chain links TRBV7-9 to TRBJ2-5; D is uncertain. Trimming took off 3 bases at V and 3 bases at J, with 11 bases between the two ends. Germline V lookup: CDR1 SEHNR, CDR2 FQNEAQ (reference sequence). The CDR3 extends over 14 amino acids. As DNA, the CDR3 is TGTGCCAGCAGCTTGTTGGCGCGAGAAGAGACCCAGTACTTC. It encodes CASSLLAREETQYF.

V and J are TRBV9 and TRBJ2-2; D is uncertain. Germline V gives CDR1 SGDLS, CDR2 YYNGEE. The CDR3 is made up of 12 amino acids. Trimming took off 3 bases at V and 6 bases at J, with 6 bases between the two ends. CDR3 sequence reads: CASSEQPGELFF. The CDR3 DNA reads TGTGCCAGCAGCGAGCAGCCCGGGGAGCTGTTTTTT.

The chain is built from TRBV28 and TRBJ2-5; 10 bases are shared with TRBD1. In germline, CDR1 is MDHEN, CDR2 SYDVKM. V shed 5 bases and J 11 bases; nucleotides not matched to a gene: 8. There are 13 residues in the CDR3. The CDR3 sequence is CASSLLGTGVQYF. Here the CDR3 DNA reads TGTGCCAGCAGTCTACTGGGGACAGGGGTGCAGTACTTC.

The J gene is TRBJ1-1, the V gene TRBV6-5, with D maybe TRBD1 (6 bases). The V gene's germline CDR1 is MNHEY and CDR2 SVGAGI. This CDR3 comprises 13 residues. V lost 7 bases and J lost 1, with 10 bases in between. Here the CDR3 reads CASNTGSNTEAFF. In DNA form, the CDR3 reads TGTGCCAGCAATACAGGGTCGAACACTGAAGCTTTCTTT.

The chain links TRBV7-9 to TRBJ2-1, with D perhaps TRBD2 (5 bases). The ends were cut back, 4 bases at V and 5 bases at J, with 15 bases in the middle. The CDR3 spans 15 residues. CDR1 SEHNR and CDR2 FQNEAQ come from the germline V gene (reference sequence). This CDR3 is CASSSQREWDNEQFF. As DNA, the CDR3 is TGTGCCAGCAGCTCCCAGAGGGAGTGGGACAATGAGCAGTTCTTC.

The chain recombines TRBV7-2 with TRBJ1-5; no clear D gene. The CDR3 totals 13 residues. The germline V gene has CDR1 SGHTA and CDR2 FQGNSA. The V end lost 5 bases, the J end lost 3 bases, and 8 bases lay between the germline ends. CDR3 DNA sequence: TGTGCCAGCAGCCCTTGGTCCAATCAGCCCCAGCATTTT. Its protein is CASSPWSNQPQHF.

The genes are TRBV4-1 and TRBJ2-5; 10 bases fit TRBD2. Per germline, CDR1 MGHRA and CDR2 YSYEKL. V lost 1 base to trimming and J lost 4 bases; unmatched junction nucleotides: 6. CDR3 length: 16 amino acids. The CDR3, as DNA: TGCGCCAGCAGCCAAGTTCTAGCGGGAGAGAGAGAGACCCAGTACTTC. Protein product: CASSQVLAGERETQYF.

This chain joins TRBV21-1 and TRBJ2-3; no DNA check was done on the table's D call, TRBD1. TRBV21-1 is shown as a pseudogene. This CDR3 has 16 residues. The CDR3 is CASSKAPQGAADTQYF. CDR3 DNA sequence: TGTGCCAGCAGCAAAGCGCCACAGGGGGCGGCAGATACGCAGTATTTT.

V is TRBV30 and J is TRBJ2-7; 7 bases agree with TRBD2. The germline CDR1 and CDR2 sequences are GTSNPN and SVGIG (reference sequence). The CDR3 runs to 14 residues. The junction had 9 bases not matched to a gene; V was cut back by 7 bases and J by 0 bases. In DNA form, the CDR3 reads TGTGCCTACCGATACGGCGGGAGCTCCTACGAGCAGTACTTC. The encoded protein is CAYRYGGSSYEQYF.

The chain is built from TRBV6-4 and TRBJ2-7, with 7 bases identical to TRBD1. This CDR3 comprises 13 residues. Germline V CDR1 and CDR2: MRHNA, SNTAGT. V lost 5 bases, J lost 3 bases, and 4 bases stayed unmatched. This CDR3 reads CASSKTGYYEQYF. The DNA for the CDR3 is TGTGCCAGCAGTAAGACAGGGTACTACGAGCAGTACTTC.

This chain connects TRBV6-5 to TRBJ2-3; D is ambiguous. Germline V gene lookup returns CDR1 MNHEY and CDR2 SVGAGI. V gave up 6 bases and J gave up 3 bases, with 10 bases separating them. The CDR3 contains 13 residues. The CDR3 sequence: CASSLVRTDTQYF. For the CDR3, the DNA is TGTGCCAGCAGCCTAGTAAGGACAGATACGCAGTATTTT.

The chain has TRBV28 and TRBJ2-7, with a tentative D call TRBD1 (5 bases). Germline lookup yields CDR1 MDHEN and CDR2 SYDVKM. The CDR3 is 19 amino acids. V was pared by 3 bases and J by 6 bases, with 30 bases between. CDR3 sequence (DNA): TGTGCCAGCAGTTTTCAGGGCCAAGATTGGTCCTATCTAAGGTCCGAGCAGTACTTC. Residues: CASSFQGQDWSYLRSEQYF. Together with reference TRBV28 and TRBJ2-7, the CDR3 gives the full variable domain: DVKVTQSSRYLVKRTGEKVFLECVQDMDHENMFWYRQDPGLGLRLIYFSYDVKMKEKGDIPEGYSVSREKKERFSLILESASTNQTSMYLCASSFQGQDWSYLRSEQYFGPGTRLTVT.

The CDR3 protein is CASIGREGRSYTF. The CDR3 region has the DNA TGTGCCAGCATAGGGAGGGAGGGACGGAGCTACACCTTC. V is TRBV27 and J is TRBJ1-2, with a weak D call TRBD1 (5 bases). Germline assignment: CDR1 MNHEY and CDR2 SMNVEV (reference sequence). The CDR3 has 13 amino acids. The V end lost 7 bases, the J end lost 9 bases, and 18 bases lay between the germline ends.

The gene calls are TRBV11-2 and TRBJ2-1; D is possibly TRBD2 (6 bases). Germline CDR1 SGHAT, CDR2 FQNNGV. This CDR3 is built from 17 residues. V was cut by 5 bases and J by 0 bases, with 17 bases left in between. In DNA, the CDR3 is TGTGCCAGCAGCCCCCGACTGGCGGGATACTCCTACAATGAGCAGTTCTTC. Encoded protein: CASSPRLAGYSYNEQFF.

In this sample, this clone turned up once. The chain links TRBV6-4 to TRBJ2-2; possible D gene TRBD1, 5 bases. Germline V gives CDR1 MRHNA, CDR2 SNTAGT. The CDR3 loop spans 15 amino acids. Trimming cost V 3 bases and J 5 bases, with 13 bases left between them. The DNA for the CDR3 is TGTGCCAGCAGTGAAGGGCAGGGAAAAACCGGGGAGCTGTTTTTT. Translated: CASSEGQGKTGELFF.

The V and J genes are TRBV27 and TRBJ2-5, with a tentative D call TRBD2 (6 bases). CDR3 length equals 15 residues. With 1 base removed from V and 5 bases from J, the gap between germline ends came to 14 bases. The germline CDR1 and CDR2 sequences are MNHEY and SMNVEV (reference sequence). Here the CDR3 reads CASSLLGTGEETQYF. As DNA, the CDR3 is TGTGCCAGCAGTTTATTGGGTACGGGGGAGGAGACCCAGTACTTC.

The chain carries TRBV11-2 and TRBJ2-2, with 9 bases fitting TRBD2. The CDR3 consists of 18 residues. The trim removed 1 base at V and 4 bases at J, leaving 10 bases unmatched. CDR1 and CDR2 from the germline V gene are SGHAT and FQNNGV. The CDR3 DNA reads as TGTGCCAGCAGCTTAGGATCGGTAGCGGGAGTGAGCACCGGGGAGCTGTTTTTT. Translated, it gives CASSLGSVAGVSTGELFF.

This chain links TRBV7-9 with TRBJ2-5; 7 bases align to TRBD1. The length of the CDR3 is 16 residues. V lost 6 bases and J lost 3; bases outside the gene matches: 13. The germline CDR1 and CDR2 sequences are SEHNR and FQNEAQ (reference sequence). The CDR3 loop is CASRHTTDRYEETQYF. The CDR3 DNA reads as TGTGCCAGCAGACATACCACGGACAGGTATGAAGAGACCCAGTACTTC.

The gene calls are TRBV30 and TRBJ1-5; D not certain. This CDR3 comprises 14 residues. CDR1 and CDR2 (germline): GTSNPN, SVGIG (reference sequence). The V and J ends lost 1 base and 6 bases respectively, with 13 bases between them. The CDR3 loop reads CAWSERRGGQPQHF. DNA for the CDR3: TGTGCCTGGAGTGAAAGGCGCGGCGGTCAGCCCCAGCATTTT.

V is TRBV11-2 and J is TRBJ2-7; TRBD2 matches 13 bases. The germline CDR1 and CDR2 sequences are SGHAT and FQNNGV. V was clipped by 1 base and J by 3 bases; unmatched bases: 6. The CDR3 has 17 amino acids. The CDR3 bases are TGTGCCAGCAGCTTAGGCCGGTGGACTAGCGGGAGCTACGAGCAGTACTTC. Translation gives CASSLGRWTSGSYEQYF.

This chain uses TRBV27 with TRBJ1-4, with TRBD1 matching over 10 bases. Germline values: CDR1 MNHEY, CDR2 SMNVEV (reference sequence). CDR3 size: 18 residues. After removal of 0 bases from V and 8 bases from J, the junction contained 12 bases not matched to a gene. The CDR3 DNA is TGTGCCAGCAGTTTATCCCCTTCGACAGGGGGCCTTAGGGAAAAACTGTTTTTT. It is translated as CASSLSPSTGGLREKLFF.